The sequence of this TCR beta chain was determined in a study of CD8+ T cells in alopecia areata. Notes on the study in general: Patients shared TCRs less clearly than mice did, possibly for HLA-related reasons.

This CDR3 is built from 16 residues. Per germline, CDR1 SNHLY and CDR2 FYNNEI. J gave up 6 bases and V 7 bases, and 12 bases lay outside the gene matches. On this clone itself: The antigen is not known.

Following extraction, RNA underwent reverse transcription to cDNA, which served as the sequencing template. The assay was immunoSEQ multiplex PCR, and TCRdb's table has in-frame clones only and misses some. Seen here are about 91,000 clones, about 40% observed once, and the top ten hold 0.75% to 0.8%. The sequence was collected from a human donor with alopecia areata. The sequencing input was CD4+ T cells sorted from blood. V and J are TRBV2 and TRBJ2-3; 11 nucleotides agree with TRBD2. CDR3 sequence reads: CASIPGLAAATDTQYF. CDR3 sequence (DNA): TGTGCCAGCATTCCGGGACTAGCGGCCGCAACGGATACGCAGTATTTT.